The clone carrying this T cell receptor beta chain was recorded many times. What it recognizes is unknown. Trimming took 5 bases from V and 2 from J, leaving 7 bases between them. CDR3 length equals 13 residues. TCRdb analysed the reads with MiXCR anew, one entry per CDR3 protein. The sample records a few hundred thousand distinct CDR3 sequences, 17% being singletons. The entry originates in a study of T cell repertoires in cytomegalovirus infection. In the study overall: Signatures in public TCR beta sequences pointed to both CMV infection and matching HLA type.

Study-wide points: Summed public TCR beta family frequency identified CMV carriers bearing the relevant HLA. HLA-C-restricted, CMV-specific TCR beta clonotypes were dominant ex vivo.

The chain joins TRBV12-3 or TRBV12-4 to TRBJ2-1, with a possible D match to TRBD1 (5 bases). The sequence derives from a human donor in good health (CMV status not recorded). Some clones in this sample may be carry-over from other donors' samples. The specimen sequenced was CD8+ T cells from PBMCs. The CDR3: CASSLDTYNEQFF. CDR3 sequence (DNA): TGTGCCAGCAGTCTGGACACCTACAATGAGCAGTTCTTC.